One and the same sample provided the 9 T cell receptor beta chains below, sequenced in a study of T cell responses to AZD1222 COVID-19 vaccine. Produced via immunoSEQ multiplex PCR; TCRdb's table is partial and in-frame only. The sample lists about 220,000 clones, approximately 94% occurring once. Specimen: peripheral blood, collected on day 0 of MenACWY control vaccination. The receptors come from an adult in good health.

The CDR3 DNA reads as TGCGCCAGCAGCTGGACAGGTTCGCAGGGAGGTTATAATTCACCCCTCCACTTT. It codes for CASSWTGSQGGYNSPLHF. This chain links TRBV5-1 with TRBJ1-6, with 7 bases aligning to TRBD1. The CDR3 is 18 amino acids. From germline, CDR1 is SGHRS and CDR2 YFSETQ. Germline trimming cut 3 bases from V and 4 bases from J; bases unmatched to any gene: 13.

The rearrangement uses TRBV4-1 and TRBJ1-1, with D maybe TRBD1 (5 bases). Germline lookup yields CDR1 MGHRA and CDR2 YSYEKL. This CDR3 contains 16 residues. The V and J ends lost 0 bases and 3 bases respectively, with 14 bases between them. In DNA form, the CDR3 reads TGCGCCAGCAGCCAAGATGGGGCTTTAGTGGACACTGAAGCTTTCTTT. Its translation: CASSQDGALVDTEAFF.

The chain combines TRBV5-1 with TRBJ2-1; TRBD2 aligns across 8 bases. With V trimmed by 0 bases and J by 0 bases, 5 bases remained unmatched. The CDR3 extends over 17 amino acids. Germline V gives CDR1 SGHRS, CDR2 YFSETQ. As DNA, the CDR3 is TGCGCCAGCAGCTTGGTGGGCGGGGGGACCTCCTACAATGAGCAGTTCTTC. Translated, it gives CASSLVGGGTSYNEQFF.

This chain joins TRBV21-1 and TRBJ2-6. TRBV21-1 is noted as a pseudogene. The CDR3 has 18 amino acids. The CDR3 nucleotides are TGTGCCAGCAGCAAAGCCTCGGGACGGCCCTCTGGGGCCAACGTCCTGACTTTC. Protein: CASSKASGRPSGANVLTF.

The rearrangement joins TRBV30 to TRBJ1-6; 7 bases are a match to TRBD1. CDR1 and CDR2 (germline): GTSNPN, SVGIG (reference sequence). This CDR3 has 16 amino acids. V shed 5 bases and J 7 bases; nucleotides not matched to a gene: 14. The CDR3 sequence is CAWETGLGSMNSPLHF. The CDR3 DNA follows: TGTGCCTGGGAGACAGGGTTGGGATCGATGAATTCACCCCTCCACTTT.

V is TRBV6-2 or TRBV6-3 and J is TRBJ1-4; D uncertain. The CDR3 runs 17 residues. Looked up from germline, CDR1 is MNHEY and CDR2 is SVGEGT. V dropped 0 bases and J dropped 6 bases, with 17 bases sitting between them. In DNA, the CDR3 is TGTGCCAGCAGTTACTCGAGTAGTGGTAGGAGGGATGAAAAACTGTTTTTT. It encodes CASSYSSSGRRDEKLFF.

In the case of this clone: At one boundary the junction diverges from the germline segment, which might be a read error. V and J are TRBV19 and TRBJ1-5; D is ambiguous. The CDR3 runs to 16 residues. Looked up from germline, CDR1 is LNHDA and CDR2 is SQIVND (reference sequence). The CDR3 bases are TGTGCCAGTAGGATAGACCGAGCAGGTGGCAATCAGCCCCAGCATTTT. This encodes CASRIDRAGGNQPQHF.

V usage is TRBV28 and J usage is TRBJ1-2; tentatively, D is TRBD1 (6 bases). The V gene lost 6 bases and the J gene lost 4 bases, with 12 bases spanning the gap. This CDR3 is built from 13 residues. CDR1 MDHEN and CDR2 SYDVKM come from the germline V gene. The chain's CDR3 is CASRTGPTYGYTF. The CDR3 region has the DNA TGTGCCAGCAGAACAGGGCCTACCTATGGCTACACCTTC.

V gene TRBV4-2 combines with J gene TRBJ1-4; the D is unclear. Germline V gene data show CDR1 as LGHNA and CDR2 as YNFKEQ. Trimming left V 4 bases short and J 6 bases short, with 6 bases between. This CDR3 contains 12 residues. This CDR3 is CASSPPHEKLFF. In nucleotides, the CDR3 is TGTGCCAGCAGCCCCCCGCATGAAAAACTGTTTTTT.